Below are 30 T cell receptor beta chains sequenced from a single sample in a study of blood T cells in healthy people across ages. Sample-barcoded 5' priming and a J-beta primer mix drove a second PCR of roughly 7 to 11 cycles. Using its own MiXCR run on the 5' RACE reads, TCRdb lists one record per CDR3 protein. The sample comprises around 2 million distinct CDR3 sequences, roughly two fifths of which are singletons, and roughly 23% rests with the top ten. Sequencing was done on a sample of blood. These receptors were taken from a human donor in good health.

The chain carries TRBV2 and TRBJ2-7; tentatively, D is TRBD1 (5 bases). V dropped 2 bases and J dropped 0 bases, with 17 bases sitting between them. The CDR3 totals 17 residues. CDR1 SNHLY and CDR2 FYNNEI come from the germline V gene. The CDR3 DNA reads TGTGCCAGCAGTGAATGGGTTACAGGCCGCTCCTCCTACGAGCAGTACTTC. This sequence encodes CASSEWVTGRSSYEQYF.

The rearrangement uses TRBV5-5 and TRBJ2-7, with D tentatively TRBD2 (7 bases). This CDR3 has 16 residues. Germline V lookup: CDR1 SGHKS, CDR2 YYEKEE (reference sequence). V lost 1 base and J 4 bases, leaving 18 bases between the germline ends. For the CDR3, the DNA is TGTGCCAGCAGCTTGATGAAGGGACGGGGGGCTTACGAGCAGTACTTC. It is translated as CASSLMKGRGAYEQYF.

This clonotype has ten or more counts. CDR3 nucleotides: TGCAGCGTTGCGGGGGCGGGGTACCAAGAGACCCAGTACTTC. Translated, it gives CSVAGAGYQETQYF. This chain links TRBV29-1 with TRBJ2-5; either TRBD1 or TRBD2 may supply D (6 bases each). This CDR3 is 14 amino acids long. The germline V gene encodes CDR1 SQVTM and CDR2 ANQGSEA. Trimming took off 4 bases at V and 0 bases at J, with 12 bases between the two ends. The full variable domain, completed using reference TRBV29-1 and TRBJ2-5, is SAVISQKPSRDICQRGTSLTIQCQVDSQVTMMFWYRQQPGQSLTLIATANQGSEATYESGFVIDKFPISRPNLTFSTLTVSNMSPEDSSIYLCSVAGAGYQETQYFGPGTRLLVL.

The chain carries TRBV30 and TRBJ2-3; 7 positions match TRBD2. Germline V gives CDR1 GTSNPN, CDR2 SVGIG (reference sequence). CDR3 length: 15 amino acids. After removal of 1 base from V and 3 bases from J, the junction contained 7 bases not matched to a gene. The CDR3 DNA reads TGTGCCTGGAGTGGCCGGGGAGGGTTAACAGATACGCAGTATTTT. It codes for CAWSGRGGLTDTQYF.

V is TRBV15 and J is TRBJ1-2; D is unclear. The CDR3 sequence is 14 residues long. V was cut by 0 bases and J by 8 bases, with 13 bases left in between. Germline V gene data show CDR1 as LNHNV and CDR2 as YYDKDF (reference sequence). The DNA of the CDR3 is TGTGCCACCAGCAGAGATTGGGCCACCCAGGGCTACACCTTC. This codes for CATSRDWATQGYTF.

As concerns this clonotype: A much larger clonotype is one base distant, so this may be a read error. The CDR3 DNA follows: TGTGCCAGCAGCTTAGTTACGGAGACCCTGTACTTC. Residues: CASSLVTETLYF. The chain joins TRBV7-2 to TRBJ2-5; D gene ambiguous. The CDR3 sequence is 12 residues long. The V gene's germline CDR1 is SGHTA and CDR2 FQGNSA.

The V call is TRBV4-3, the J call TRBJ1-2, with D uncertain. The V and J ends lost 0 bases and 5 bases respectively, with 7 bases between them. This CDR3 has 13 residues. The germline gives CDR1 LGHNA, CDR2 YSLEER. CDR3 loop: CASSQENGYGYTF. For the CDR3, the DNA is TGCGCCAGCAGCCAAGAGAACGGTTATGGCTACACCTTC.

The J gene is TRBJ2-7, the V gene TRBV27, with D maybe TRBD2 (5 bases). V shed 5 bases and J shed 2 bases, with 19 bases lying between them. This CDR3 contains 16 residues. Looked up from germline, CDR1 is MNHEY and CDR2 is SMNVEV (reference sequence). This chain's CDR3 is CASSPSAGRLTYEQYF. The CDR3 DNA is TGTGCCAGCAGTCCATCGGCGGGCAGACTTACCTACGAGCAGTACTTC.

Only a few counts were recorded for this clonotype. V and J are TRBV20-1 and TRBJ1-5; perhaps TRBD1 as D (6 bases). The ends were cut back, 6 bases at V and 0 bases at J, with 12 bases in the middle. The germline CDR1 and CDR2 sequences are DFQATT and SNEGSKA (reference sequence). The CDR3 has 14 residues. The DNA for the CDR3 is TGCAGTGCCCACAGGGACCCTAGCAATCAGCCCCAGCATTTT. Residues: CSAHRDPSNQPQHF.

The chain couples TRBV29-1 to TRBJ2-5, with a tentative D call TRBD2 (5 bases). The V and J ends lost 3 bases and 10 bases respectively, with 15 bases between them. The CDR3 length is 12 residues. From germline, CDR1 is SQVTM and CDR2 ANQGSEA. As DNA, the CDR3 is TGCAGCGTTGACGGCCGGGTAGCGAGCCAGTACTTC. Translating it yields CSVDGRVASQYF.

The chain couples TRBV29-1 to TRBJ2-7; 7 bases fit TRBD1. With 2 bases clipped from V and 3 bases from J, the junction kept 4 bases outside the gene matches. Germline V gene data show CDR1 as SQVTM and CDR2 as ANQGSEA. The CDR3 loop spans 13 amino acids. CDR3: CSVEFGQDYEQYF. CDR3 coding DNA: TGCAGCGTTGAATTCGGACAGGACTACGAGCAGTACTTC.

In nucleotides, the CDR3 is TGCAGCGTTTCTCTCCCAGCCCCTTTTGGCTACACCTTC. It is translated as CSVSLPAPFGYTF. V gene TRBV29-1 combines with J gene TRBJ1-2; D is unclear. The V end was cut by 5 bases, the J end by 7 bases, with 17 bases between. The CDR3 is made up of 13 amino acids. Germline values: CDR1 SQVTM, CDR2 ANQGSEA.

This clonotype was detected many times. V and J are TRBV10-2 and TRBJ2-5; weak D call: TRBD2 (5 bases). Germline V gene data show CDR1 as WSHSY and CDR2 as SAAADI. This CDR3 comprises 16 residues. Trimming removed 6 bases at V and 0 bases at J, with 17 bases between. As DNA, the CDR3 is TGCGCCAGCAGGGACCGGAGGACGGTTCACCAAGAGACCCAGTACTTC. Its protein product is CASRDRRTVHQETQYF.

The sample holds a few counts of this clonotype. The chain employs TRBV15 and TRBJ1-2; 7 nucleotides match TRBD1. Trimming at V came to 5 bases and at J to 5 bases, leaving 11 bases not matched to a gene. The germline V gene encodes CDR1 LNHNV and CDR2 YYDKDF (reference sequence). The CDR3 sequence is 15 residues long. The DNA for the CDR3 is TGTGCCACCAGCGGTTTGTTAACAGGGGAATATGGCTACACCTTC. It is translated as CATSGLLTGEYGYTF. Full variable domain (missing parts from reference TRBV15 and TRBJ1-2): DAMVIQNPRYQVTQFGKPVTLSCSQTLNHNVMYWYQQKSSQAPKLLFHYYDKDFNNEADTPDNFQSRRPNTSFCFLDIRSPGLGDTAMYLCATSGLLTGEYGYTFGSGTRLTVV.

The table lists this clonotype with a few counts. The rearrangement joins TRBV5-1 to TRBJ2-1, with 9 bases aligning to TRBD1. Trimming took 0 bases from V and 7 from J; bases not matched to a gene: 5. Germline V gives CDR1 SGHRS, CDR2 YFSETQ. CDR3 length: 15 amino acids. The CDR3 sequence is CASSLVQGAGNEQFF. The CDR3 nucleotides are TGCGCCAGCAGCTTGGTACAGGGGGCCGGGAATGAGCAGTTCTTC.

This sequence joins TRBV5-1 and TRBJ1-6, with D perhaps TRBD1 (6 bases). The length of the CDR3 is 16 residues. Trimming cost V 0 bases and J 10 bases, with 17 bases left between them. In germline, CDR1 is SGHRS, CDR2 YFSETQ. The DNA of the CDR3 is TGCGCCAGCAGCTTGGACAGAGGGGGGGTAGGATCACCCCTCCACTTT. Encoded protein: CASSLDRGGVGSPLHF. Based on the CDR3 plus reference TRBV5-1 and TRBJ1-6, the full variable domain is KAGVTQTPRYLIKTRGQQVTLSCSPISGHRSVSWYQQTPGQGLQFLFEYFSETQRNKGNFPGRFSGRQFSNSRSEMNVSTLELGDSALYLCASSLDRGGVGSPLHFGNGTRLTVT.

This clonotype was seen a few times. V and J are TRBV5-1 and TRBJ2-5; weak D call: TRBD1 (7 bases). The germline CDR1 and CDR2 sequences are SGHRS and YFSETQ. The length of the CDR3 is 12 residues. V was cut by 7 bases and J by 5 bases, with 12 bases left in between. The CDR3 DNA reads TGCGCCAGCGGAGGGGGCAGCGAGACCCAGTACTTC. It codes for CASGGGSETQYF.

The table lists this clonotype with a count of one. An end of the junction does not agree with germline; a read error may underlie this. The chain is built from TRBV29-1 and TRBJ2-1, with 7 positions matching TRBD1. Germline CDR1 is SQVTM and CDR2 is ANQGSEA. This CDR3 has 14 amino acids. Here the CDR3 reads CSVEERGRGNEQIF. In DNA form, the CDR3 reads TGCAGCGTTGAGGAGAGGGGGCGAGGAAATGAGCAGATCTTC.

This clonotype was observed a handful of times. The V and J genes are TRBV7-2 and TRBJ2-4; D not resolved. Germline CDR1 SGHTA, CDR2 FQGNSA. The CDR3 extends over 15 amino acids. The V and J ends lost 5 bases and 6 bases respectively, with 17 bases between them. CDR3 nucleotides: TGTGCCAGCAGCCACTTCAGGAGTCCATTAAACATTCAGTACTTC. Translation: CASSHFRSPLNIQYF.

The rearrangement links TRBV5-1 to TRBJ1-2, with TRBD1 matching over 11 bases. Germline V gene lookup returns CDR1 SGHRS and CDR2 YFSETQ. CDR3 length: 17 residues. V gave up 4 bases and J gave up 4 bases; unmatched junction bases: 12. This CDR3 reads CASSLRTGGLRIYGYTF. As DNA, the CDR3 is TGCGCCAGCAGCCTTAGGACAGGGGGCTTAAGAATCTATGGCTACACCTTC.

This clonotype was seen more than once but under ten times. The gene calls are TRBV4-3 and TRBJ1-2; tentative D call: TRBD1 (5 bases). The CDR3 extends over 15 amino acids. CDR1 and CDR2 from the germline V gene are LGHNA and YSLEER. Trimming shortened V by 0 bases and J by 3 bases, and 11 bases separated the two germline ends. The DNA of the CDR3 is TGCGCCAGCAGCCAAGAATCTATGGGGGACTATGGCTACACCTTC. Its translation is CASSQESMGDYGYTF.

The chain links TRBV21-1 to TRBJ1-6; the table's D gene call, TRBD1, was not cross checked with the DNA. TRBV21-1 is a recognized pseudogene. This CDR3 comprises 19 residues. This CDR3 reads CASSNLLYRRGTYNSPLHF. CDR3 coding DNA: TGTGCCAGCAGCAATCTCCTTTACCGGCGGGGGACCTATAATTCACCCCTCCACTTT.

V usage is TRBV5-1 and J usage is TRBJ2-5; possible D gene TRBD2, 5 bases. The J call could be wrong; TRBJ2-7 is a better fit for the DNA end. This CDR3 contains 13 residues. CDR1 and CDR2 from the germline V gene are SGHRS and YFSETQ. The DNA for the CDR3 is TGCGCCAGCAGCTTGGCCGGGATTGTCGAGCAGTACTTC. It is translated as CASSLAGIVEQYF.

The chain combines TRBV20-1 with TRBJ2-3; the D gene is possibly TRBD2 (5 bases). In germline, CDR1 is DFQATT, CDR2 SNEGSKA (reference sequence). The CDR3 runs to 16 residues. V lost 1 base and J 2 bases, leaving 16 bases between the germline ends. The chain's CDR3 is CSARASEDHNTDTQYF. The CDR3 DNA reads as TGCAGTGCTAGAGCTTCGGAGGATCATAACACAGATACGCAGTATTTT.

This clonotype appeared once. The J gene is TRBJ2-5, the V gene TRBV7-2, with D possibly being TRBD2 (5 bases). Trimming cost V 2 bases and J 3 bases, with 16 bases left between them. Germline values: CDR1 SGHTA, CDR2 FQGNSA. This CDR3 is built from 16 residues. CDR3 sequence (DNA): TGTGCCAGCAGCTTATCGGCGGGCAACATTAAAGAGACCCAGTACTTC. Its protein product is CASSLSAGNIKETQYF.

This clonotype has more than one count but fewer than ten. This chain uses TRBV13 with TRBJ1-6, with D unclear. The germline V gene has CDR1 PRHDT and CDR2 FYEKMQ (reference sequence). The CDR3 is 15 amino acids. The V end was cut by 7 bases, the J end by 5 bases, with 15 bases between. As DNA, the CDR3 is TGTGCCAGCAACGGACGCGGGCAGAATAATTCACCCCTCCACTTT. Its protein is CASNGRGQNNSPLHF.

In its sample, this clonotype was seen a few times. The V call is TRBV12-3 or TRBV12-4, the J call TRBJ2-1, with a possible D match to TRBD1 (6 bases). V was clipped by 6 bases and J by 2 bases, with 17 bases between them. The CDR3 has 16 residues. CDR3 sequence: CASSRTGHTTYNEQFF. CDR3 nucleotides: TGTGCCAGCAGCCGTACAGGGCACACGACCTACAATGAGCAGTTCTTC.

The chain joins TRBV7-3 to TRBJ2-2, with D tentatively TRBD1 (6 bases). Germline V gene lookup returns CDR1 SGHTA and CDR2 FQGTGA. V shed 4 bases and J shed 4 bases, with 10 bases lying between them. CDR3 length: 14 residues. The CDR3, as DNA: TGTGCCAGCAGCTCAGGGGTCCGCACCGGGGAGCTGTTTTTT. Encoded protein: CASSSGVRTGELFF. Variable domain in full (rest from reference TRBV7-3 and TRBJ2-2): GAGVSQTPSNKVTEKGKYVELRCDPISGHTALYWYRQSLGQGPEFLIYFQGTGAADDSGLPNDRFFAVRPEGSVSTLKIQRTERGDSAVYLCASSSGVRTGELFFGEGSRLTVL.

The J gene is TRBJ1-6, the V gene TRBV4-3; no clear D. The CDR3 has 16 residues. In germline, CDR1 is LGHNA, CDR2 YSLEER. Trimming cost V 4 bases and J 7 bases, with 17 bases left between them. CDR3 region: CASSRLYISPNSPLHF. CDR3 bases: TGCGCCAGCAGCCGGCTTTACATCAGCCCGAATTCACCCCTCCACTTT.

The rearrangement joins TRBV29-1 to TRBJ1-5, with unresolved D. There are 14 residues in the CDR3. V dropped 5 bases and J dropped 4 bases, with 15 bases sitting between them. The germline gives CDR1 SQVTM, CDR2 ANQGSEA. The CDR3 reads CSVSVGPGNQPQHF. CDR3 sequence (DNA): TGCAGCGTTTCTGTGGGTCCCGGTAATCAGCCCCAGCATTTT.